This T cell receptor (beta chain) was sequenced in a study of yellow fever vaccine responses in identical twins. Findings of the study overall: It has been reported that, in twins, the vaccine T cell response seemed partly convergent and partly personalized.

In regard to this clonotype: Its specificity is not known.

One entry per CDR3 protein results from TCRdb running MiXCR on the RT-PCR reads. The sample has roughly 18,000 distinct CDR3 sequences, 61% seen once. The sequenced sample was T cells from blood (PBMCs), unsorted or a sorted subset (not recorded which), obtained before or after yellow fever vaccination (not recorded which). This TCR derives from a woman under 30 who received the yellow fever vaccine.

As DNA, the CDR3 is TGTGCCACCAGTGCCGGGACAGGGCCTTACAATGAGCAGTTCTTC. It encodes CATSAGTGPYNEQFF. The V gene is TRBV24-1, the J gene TRBJ2-1; 9 bases line up with TRBD1. Germline V gene sequence: CDR1 KGHDR, CDR2 SFDVKD. V was pared by 5 bases and J by 4 bases, with 5 bases of the junction left unmatched. The CDR3 is 15 amino acids.